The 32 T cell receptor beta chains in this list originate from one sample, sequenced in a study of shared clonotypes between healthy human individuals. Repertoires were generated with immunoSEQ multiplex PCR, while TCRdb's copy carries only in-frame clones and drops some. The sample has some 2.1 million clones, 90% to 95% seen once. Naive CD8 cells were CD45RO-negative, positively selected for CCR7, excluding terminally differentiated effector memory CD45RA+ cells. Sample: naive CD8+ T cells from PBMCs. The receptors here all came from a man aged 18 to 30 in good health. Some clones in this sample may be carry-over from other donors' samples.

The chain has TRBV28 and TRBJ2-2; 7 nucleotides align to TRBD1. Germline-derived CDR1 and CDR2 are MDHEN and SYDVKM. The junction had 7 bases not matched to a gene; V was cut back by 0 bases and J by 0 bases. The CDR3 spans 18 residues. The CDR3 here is CASSLWDTGVSNTGELFF. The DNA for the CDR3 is TGTGCCAGCAGTTTATGGGACACAGGGGTATCGAACACCGGGGAGCTGTTTTTT.

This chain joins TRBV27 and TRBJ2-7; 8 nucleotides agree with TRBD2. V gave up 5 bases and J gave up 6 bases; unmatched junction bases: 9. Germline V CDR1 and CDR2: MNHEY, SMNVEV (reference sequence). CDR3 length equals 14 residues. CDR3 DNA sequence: TGTGCCAGCAGTGGGTGGACTAGCCTAAGCGAGCAGTACTTC. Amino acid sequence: CASSGWTSLSEQYF.

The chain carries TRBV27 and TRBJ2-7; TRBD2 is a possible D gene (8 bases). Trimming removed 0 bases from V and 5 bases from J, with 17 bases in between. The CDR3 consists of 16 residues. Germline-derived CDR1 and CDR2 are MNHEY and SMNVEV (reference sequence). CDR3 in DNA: TGTGCCAGCAGTTTATCAGGGCCGGGAGGGGGCCACGAGCAGTACTTC. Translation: CASSLSGPGGGHEQYF.

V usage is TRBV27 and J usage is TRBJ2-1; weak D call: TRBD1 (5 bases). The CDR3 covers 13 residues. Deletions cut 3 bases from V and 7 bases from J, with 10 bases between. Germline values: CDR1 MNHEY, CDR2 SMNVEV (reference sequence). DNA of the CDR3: TGTGCCAGCAGTTTCCCAGGGCGGAATGAGCAGTTCTTC. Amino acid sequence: CASSFPGRNEQFF.

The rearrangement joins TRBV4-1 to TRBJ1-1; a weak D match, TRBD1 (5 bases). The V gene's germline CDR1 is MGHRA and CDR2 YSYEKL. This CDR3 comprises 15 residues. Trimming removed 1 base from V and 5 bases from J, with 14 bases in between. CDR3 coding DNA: TGCGCCAGCAGCCAAGTCGGGGGGGGTAGGACTGAAGCTTTCTTT. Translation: CASSQVGGGRTEAFF.

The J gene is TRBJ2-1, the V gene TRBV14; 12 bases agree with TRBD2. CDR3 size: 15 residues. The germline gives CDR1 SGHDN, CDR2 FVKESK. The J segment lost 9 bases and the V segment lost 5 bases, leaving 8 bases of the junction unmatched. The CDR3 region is CASSSRLAGAVEQFF. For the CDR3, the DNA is TGTGCCAGCAGCTCGCGACTAGCGGGAGCGGTTGAGCAGTTCTTC. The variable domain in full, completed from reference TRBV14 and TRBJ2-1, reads EAGVTQFPSHSVIEKGQTVTLRCDPISGHDNLYWYRRVMGKEIKFLLHFVKESKQDESGMPNNRFLAERTGGTYSTLKVQPAELEDSGVYFCASSSRLAGAVEQFFGPGTRLTVL.

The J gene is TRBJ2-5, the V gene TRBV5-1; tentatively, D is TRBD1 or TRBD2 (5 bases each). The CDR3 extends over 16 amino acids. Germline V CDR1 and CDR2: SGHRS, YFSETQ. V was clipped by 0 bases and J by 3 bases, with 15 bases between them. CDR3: CASSLALRGGEETQYF. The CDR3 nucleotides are TGCGCCAGCAGCTTGGCACTTCGGGGCGGTGAAGAGACCCAGTACTTC. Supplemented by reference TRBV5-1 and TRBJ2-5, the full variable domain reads KAGVTQTPRYLIKTRGQQVTLSCSPISGHRSVSWYQQTPGQGLQFLFEYFSETQRNKGNFPGRFSGRQFSNSRSEMNVSTLELGDSALYLCASSLALRGGEETQYFGPGTRLLVL.

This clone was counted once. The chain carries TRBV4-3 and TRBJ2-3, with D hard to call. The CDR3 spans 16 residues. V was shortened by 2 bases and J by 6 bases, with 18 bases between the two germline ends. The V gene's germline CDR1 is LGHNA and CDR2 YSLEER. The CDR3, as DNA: TGCGCCAGCAGCCAAAGCCAGGATCAGATCGCTGATACGCAGTATTTT. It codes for CASSQSQDQIADTQYF.

The CDR3 DNA reads as TGTGCCAGCAGCTTCGGACTAGCGGGACCGTACCAAGAGACCCAGTACTTC. It specifies CASSFGLAGPYQETQYF. The chain recombines TRBV11-2 with TRBJ2-5; 12 bases map to TRBD2. In germline, CDR1 is SGHAT, CDR2 FQNNGV. Trimming removed 3 bases from V and 0 bases from J; junction bases left unmatched: 5. The CDR3 is 17 amino acids.

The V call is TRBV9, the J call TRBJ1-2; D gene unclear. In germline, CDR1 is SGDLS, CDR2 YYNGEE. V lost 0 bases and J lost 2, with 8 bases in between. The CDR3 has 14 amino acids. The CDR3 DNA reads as TGTGCCAGCAGCGTAGGGATAGGGAACTATGGCTACACCTTC. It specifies CASSVGIGNYGYTF.

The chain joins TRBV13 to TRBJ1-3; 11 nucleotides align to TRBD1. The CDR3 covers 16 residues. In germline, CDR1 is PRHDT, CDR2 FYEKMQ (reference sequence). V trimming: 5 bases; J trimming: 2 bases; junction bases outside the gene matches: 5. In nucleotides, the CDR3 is TGTGCCAGCAGCAGTAGGGACAGGGGGACTGGAAACACCATATATTTT. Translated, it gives CASSSRDRGTGNTIYF.

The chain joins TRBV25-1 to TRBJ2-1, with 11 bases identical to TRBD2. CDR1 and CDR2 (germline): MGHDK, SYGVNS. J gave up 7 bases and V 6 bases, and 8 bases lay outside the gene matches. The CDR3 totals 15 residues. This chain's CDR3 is CASRPGTSGPNEQFF. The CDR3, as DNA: TGTGCCAGCAGACCCGGGACTAGCGGACCAAATGAGCAGTTCTTC.

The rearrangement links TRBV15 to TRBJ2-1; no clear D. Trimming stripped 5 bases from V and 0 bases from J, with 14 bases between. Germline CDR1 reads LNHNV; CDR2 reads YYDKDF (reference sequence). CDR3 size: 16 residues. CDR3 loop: CATSSLPDGSYNEQFF. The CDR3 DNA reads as TGTGCCACCAGCTCCCTCCCGGACGGCTCCTACAATGAGCAGTTCTTC.

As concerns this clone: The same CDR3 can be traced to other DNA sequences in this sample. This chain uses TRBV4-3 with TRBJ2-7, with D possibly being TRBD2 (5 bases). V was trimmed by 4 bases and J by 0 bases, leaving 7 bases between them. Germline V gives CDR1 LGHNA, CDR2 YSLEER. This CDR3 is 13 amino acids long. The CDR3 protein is CASSPGSSYEQYF. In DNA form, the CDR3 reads TGCGCCAGCAGCCCTGGGAGCTCCTACGAGCAGTACTTC.

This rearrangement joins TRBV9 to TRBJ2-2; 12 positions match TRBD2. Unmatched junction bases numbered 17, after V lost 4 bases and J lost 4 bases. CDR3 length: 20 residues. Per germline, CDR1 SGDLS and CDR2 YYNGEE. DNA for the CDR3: TGTGCCAGCAGCTTAAGCTCCTCTAGCGGGAGGGCCGATGTCACCGGGGAGCTGTTTTTT. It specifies CASSLSSSSGRADVTGELFF.

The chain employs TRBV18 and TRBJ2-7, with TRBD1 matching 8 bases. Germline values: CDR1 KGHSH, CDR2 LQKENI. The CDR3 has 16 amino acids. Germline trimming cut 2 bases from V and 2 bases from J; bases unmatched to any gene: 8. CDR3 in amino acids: CASSPILTGVPYEQYF. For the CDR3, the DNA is TGTGCCAGCTCACCAATCCTGACAGGGGTGCCCTACGAGCAGTACTTC.

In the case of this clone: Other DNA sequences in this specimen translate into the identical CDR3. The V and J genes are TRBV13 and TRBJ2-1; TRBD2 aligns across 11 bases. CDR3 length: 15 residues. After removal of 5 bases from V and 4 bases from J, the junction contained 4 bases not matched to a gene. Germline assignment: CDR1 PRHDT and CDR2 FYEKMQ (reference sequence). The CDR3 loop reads CASSPGTSGYNEQFF. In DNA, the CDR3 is TGTGCCAGCAGCCCCGGGACTAGCGGTTACAATGAGCAGTTCTTC. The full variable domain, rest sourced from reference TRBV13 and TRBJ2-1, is AAGVIQSPRHLIKEKRETATLKCYPIPRHDTVYWYQQGPGQDPQFLISFYEKMQSDKGSIPDRFSAQQFSDYHSELNMSSLELGDSALYFCASSPGTSGYNEQFFGPGTRLTVL.

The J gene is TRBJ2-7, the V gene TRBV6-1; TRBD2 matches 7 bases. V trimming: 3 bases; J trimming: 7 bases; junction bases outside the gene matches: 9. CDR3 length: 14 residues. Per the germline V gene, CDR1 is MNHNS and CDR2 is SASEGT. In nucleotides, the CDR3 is TGTGCCAGCAGTGAGACTCCGGGACTACTGGAGCAGTACTTC. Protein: CASSETPGLLEQYF.

The CDR3 nucleotides read TGTGCCAGCAGACTTTTGGGGGGCTACAATGAGCAGTTCTTC. It translates to CASRLLGGYNEQFF. The gene calls are TRBV27 and TRBJ2-1; D perhaps matches TRBD2 (6 bases). Per the germline V gene, CDR1 is MNHEY and CDR2 is SMNVEV (reference sequence). The V end was cut by 6 bases, the J end by 3 bases, with 12 bases between. The CDR3 extends over 14 amino acids.

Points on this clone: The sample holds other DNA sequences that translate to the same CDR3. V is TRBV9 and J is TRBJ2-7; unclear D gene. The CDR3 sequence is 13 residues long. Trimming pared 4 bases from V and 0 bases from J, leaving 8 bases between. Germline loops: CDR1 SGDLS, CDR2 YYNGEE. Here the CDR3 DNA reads TGTGCCAGCAGCCCGGGCAGCTCCTACGAGCAGTACTTC. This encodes CASSPGSSYEQYF.

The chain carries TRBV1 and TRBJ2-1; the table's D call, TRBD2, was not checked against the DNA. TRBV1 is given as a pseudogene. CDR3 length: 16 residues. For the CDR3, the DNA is TGCACCAGCAGCCCCGATGGACTAGCGGGATACAATGAGCAGTTCTTC. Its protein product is CTSSPDGLAGYNEQFF.

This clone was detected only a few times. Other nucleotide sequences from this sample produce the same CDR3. This CDR3 reads CASSARGTEAFF. CDR3 DNA sequence: TGTGCCAGCAGTGCAAGGGGCACTGAAGCTTTCTTT. The J gene is TRBJ1-1, the V gene TRBV28, with D possibly matching TRBD1 (5 bases). Trimming pared 5 bases from V and 4 bases from J, leaving 8 bases between. The CDR3 covers 12 residues. Germline loops: CDR1 MDHEN, CDR2 SYDVKM.

CDR3 DNA sequence: TGTGCCAGCAGCTTGGCCGACAGGGGGTGGACTGAAGCTTTCTTT. Translation: CASSLADRGWTEAFF. The rearrangement joins TRBV5-6 to TRBJ1-1, with 9 bases matching TRBD1. This CDR3 contains 15 residues. Germline V lookup: CDR1 SGHDT, CDR2 YYEEEE. The ends lost 0 bases at V and 5 bases at J; junction bases unmatched: 5.

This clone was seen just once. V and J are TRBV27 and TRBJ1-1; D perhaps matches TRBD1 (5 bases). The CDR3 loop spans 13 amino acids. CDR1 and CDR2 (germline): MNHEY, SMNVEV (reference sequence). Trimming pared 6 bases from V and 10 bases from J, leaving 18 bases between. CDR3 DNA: TGTGCCAGCAGACCGGCGGGGCTCGTCCCAGCTTTCTTT. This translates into CASRPAGLVPAFF.

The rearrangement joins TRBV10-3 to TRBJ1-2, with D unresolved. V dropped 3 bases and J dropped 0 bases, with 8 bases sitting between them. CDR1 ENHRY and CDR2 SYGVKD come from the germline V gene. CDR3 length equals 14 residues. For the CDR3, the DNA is TGTGCCATCAGTGATATGGCTTCTAACTATGGCTACACCTTC. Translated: CAISDMASNYGYTF.

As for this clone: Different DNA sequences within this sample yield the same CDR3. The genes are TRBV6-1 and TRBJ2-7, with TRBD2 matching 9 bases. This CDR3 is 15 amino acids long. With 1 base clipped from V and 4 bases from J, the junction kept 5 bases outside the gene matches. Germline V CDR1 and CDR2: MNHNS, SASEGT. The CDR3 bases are TGTGCCAGCAGTGAAGGCGCTAGCGGGACTTACGAGCAGTACTTC. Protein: CASSEGASGTYEQYF.

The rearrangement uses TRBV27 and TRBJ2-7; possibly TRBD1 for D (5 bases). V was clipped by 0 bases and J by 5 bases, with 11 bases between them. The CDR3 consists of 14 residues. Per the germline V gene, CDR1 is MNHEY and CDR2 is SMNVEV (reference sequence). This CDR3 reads CASSLSTRDNEQYF. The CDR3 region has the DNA TGTGCCAGCAGTTTATCGACCAGGGATAACGAGCAGTACTTC.

The CDR3 sequence is CASRIQETSSYEQYF. The CDR3 DNA sequence: TGTGCCAGCAGGATACAGGAAACTAGCTCCTACGAGCAGTACTTC. The chain joins TRBV28 to TRBJ2-7; D is possibly TRBD1 or TRBD2 (5 bases each). V lost 6 bases to trimming and J lost 0 bases, with 15 bases between them. The CDR3 has 15 residues. Germline V gene sequence: CDR1 MDHEN, CDR2 SYDVKM.

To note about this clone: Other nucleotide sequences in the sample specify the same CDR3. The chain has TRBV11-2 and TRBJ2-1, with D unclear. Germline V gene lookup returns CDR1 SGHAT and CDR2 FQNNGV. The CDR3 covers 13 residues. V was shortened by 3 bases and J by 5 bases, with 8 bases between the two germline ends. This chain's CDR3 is CASSLGVHNEQFF. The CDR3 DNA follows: TGTGCCAGCAGCTTGGGTGTCCACAATGAGCAGTTCTTC.

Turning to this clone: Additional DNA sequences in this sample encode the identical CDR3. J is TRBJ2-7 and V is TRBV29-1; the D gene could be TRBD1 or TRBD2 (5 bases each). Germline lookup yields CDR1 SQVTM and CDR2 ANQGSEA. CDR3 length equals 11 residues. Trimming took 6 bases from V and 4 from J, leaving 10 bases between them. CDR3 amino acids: CSVPGTYEQYF. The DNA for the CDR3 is TGCAGCGTCCCGGGGACGTACGAGCAGTACTTC.

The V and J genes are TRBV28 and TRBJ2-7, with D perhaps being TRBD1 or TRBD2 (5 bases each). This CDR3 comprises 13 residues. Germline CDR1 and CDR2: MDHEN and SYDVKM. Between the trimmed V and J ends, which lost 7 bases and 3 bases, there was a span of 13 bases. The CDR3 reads CASMFVGGYEQYF. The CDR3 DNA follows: TGTGCCAGCATGTTTGTTGGGGGCTACGAGCAGTACTTC.

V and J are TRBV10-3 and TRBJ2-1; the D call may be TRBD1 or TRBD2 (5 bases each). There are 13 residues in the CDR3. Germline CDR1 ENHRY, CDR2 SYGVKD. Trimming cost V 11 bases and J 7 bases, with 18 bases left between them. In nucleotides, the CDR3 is TGTGCCTCAAAGAATTCGGGGCCGAATGAGCAGTTCTTC. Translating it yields CASKNSGPNEQFF.